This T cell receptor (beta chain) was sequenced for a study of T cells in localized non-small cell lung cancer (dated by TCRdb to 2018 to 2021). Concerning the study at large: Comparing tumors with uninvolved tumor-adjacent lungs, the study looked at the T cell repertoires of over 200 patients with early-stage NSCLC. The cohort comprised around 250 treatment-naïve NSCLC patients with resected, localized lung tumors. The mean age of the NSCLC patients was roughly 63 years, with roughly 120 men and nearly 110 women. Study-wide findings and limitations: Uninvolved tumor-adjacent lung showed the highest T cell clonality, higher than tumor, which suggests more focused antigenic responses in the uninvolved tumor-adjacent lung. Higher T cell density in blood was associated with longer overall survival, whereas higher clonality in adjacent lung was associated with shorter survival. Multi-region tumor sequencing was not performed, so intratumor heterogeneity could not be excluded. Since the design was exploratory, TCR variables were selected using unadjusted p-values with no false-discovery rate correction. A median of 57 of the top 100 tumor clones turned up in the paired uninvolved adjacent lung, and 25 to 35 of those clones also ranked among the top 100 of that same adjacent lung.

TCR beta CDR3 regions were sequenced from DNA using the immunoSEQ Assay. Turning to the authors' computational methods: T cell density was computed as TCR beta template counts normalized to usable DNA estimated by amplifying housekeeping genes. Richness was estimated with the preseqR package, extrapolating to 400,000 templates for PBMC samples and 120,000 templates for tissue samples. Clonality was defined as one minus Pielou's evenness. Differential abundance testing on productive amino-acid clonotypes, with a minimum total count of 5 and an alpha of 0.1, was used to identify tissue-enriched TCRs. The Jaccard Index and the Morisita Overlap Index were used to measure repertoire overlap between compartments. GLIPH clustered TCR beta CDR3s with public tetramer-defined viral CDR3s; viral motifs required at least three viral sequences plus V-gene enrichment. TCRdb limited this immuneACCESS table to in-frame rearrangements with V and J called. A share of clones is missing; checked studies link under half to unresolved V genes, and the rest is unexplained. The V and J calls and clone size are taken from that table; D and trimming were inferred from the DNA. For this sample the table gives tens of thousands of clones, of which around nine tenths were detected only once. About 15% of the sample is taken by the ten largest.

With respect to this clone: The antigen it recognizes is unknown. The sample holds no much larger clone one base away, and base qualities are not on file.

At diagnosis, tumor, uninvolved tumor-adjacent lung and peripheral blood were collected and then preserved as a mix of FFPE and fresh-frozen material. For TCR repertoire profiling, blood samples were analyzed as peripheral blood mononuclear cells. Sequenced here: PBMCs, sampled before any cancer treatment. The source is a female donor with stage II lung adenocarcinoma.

The nucleotides are TGTGCCACCAGCAGCGACTCTTATTCTGTAGGGGAAGAGACCCAGTACTTC. It codes for CATSSDSYSVGEETQYF. Recombination joined TRBV15 with TRBJ2-5; the D gene is perhaps TRBD1, on 5 matching bases. The V and J ends are trimmed by 3 bases and 3 bases, leaving 20 bases between them. The CDR3 spans 17 residues, from the cysteine through the phenylalanine. The sequence is cut down to CDR3 DNA, 51 bases in frame from base 1. The germline V gene (reference sequence) provides CDR1 LNHNV and CDR2 YYDKDF.